This note documents a single T cell receptor (beta chain) sequence. This record belongs to a study of blood T cell repertoires in COVID-19. Study summary: Sample material is recorded as cDNA or gDNA derived from T cells, B-cell-depleted T cells, or PBMCs.

Per the original data handling: Reference gene primer amplification gave nucleated cell count estimates. This table comes from immunoSEQ multiplex PCR, and its TCRdb copy is limited to in-frame clones, with some not included. V, J and clone size were drawn from that table, and D and trimming were deduced from the DNA. The sample has 70,000 to 95,000 clones; almost 90% are singletons. The receptor was derived from a human donor with active COVID-19. The donor label of this sample is uncertain. Sequenced sample: peripheral blood.

This chain's CDR3 is CASRGQGNTGELFF. In nucleotides, the CDR3 is TGTGCCAGCAGAGGACAGGGAAACACCGGGGAGCTGTTTTTT. The V and J genes are TRBV2 and TRBJ2-2, with 8 nucleotides matching TRBD1. The germline V gene encodes CDR1 SNHLY and CDR2 FYNNEI. V was pared by 6 bases and J by 2 bases, with 2 bases of the junction left unmatched. The CDR3 covers 14 residues.